This is a list of T cell receptor beta chains from one sample in a study of cytomegalovirus exposure and HLA in healthy donors. Produced via immunoSEQ multiplex PCR; TCRdb's table is partial and in-frame only. The table includes around 180,000 clones, roughly 80% detected once. The sequenced sample consisted of PBMCs. These receptors were collected from a woman between 50 and 59 years old in good health and CMV-seronegative. Both conserved end residues are part of each CDR3. Each record gives: J gene, V gene, CDR3 protein.

J: TRBJ2-5
V: TRBV27
CDR3: CASSIQGQEETQYF

J: TRBJ2-2
V: TRBV9
CDR3: CASSALGTGELFF

J: TRBJ2-1
V: TRBV5-4
CDR3: CASMGSGRGNNEQFF

J: TRBJ1-3
V: TRBV11-2
CDR3: CASSSGQQGGNTIYF

J: TRBJ1-3
V: TRBV6-5
CDR3: CASRKQGSGNTIYF

J: TRBJ2-5
V: TRBV10-1
CDR3: CASSESGGSGSRETQYF

J: TRBJ2-7
V: TRBV28
CDR3: CASSLYQGTSVSYEQYF

J: TRBJ2-1
V: TRBV6-5
CDR3: CASSQQGGEQFF

J: TRBJ2-1
V: TRBV5-1
CDR3: CASSLRGTGANEQFF

J: TRBJ2-7
V: TRBV10-3
CDR3: CAISVSGEGIYEQYF

J: TRBJ1-2
V: TRBV10-3
CDR3: CATRDGSYGYTF

J: TRBJ2-5
V: TRBV9
CDR3: CASSPRQETQETQYF

J: TRBJ2-1
V: TRBV4-1
CDR3: CASSQFFPGTRFMDEQFF

J: TRBJ2-2
V: TRBV5-1
CDR3: CASSLGTSDGELFF

J: TRBJ1-4
V: TRBV6-6
CDR3: CASSYSIGGGNEKLFF

J: TRBJ2-1
V: TRBV7-9
CDR3: CASSLTGRTYNEQFF

J: TRBJ2-3
V: TRBV15
CDR3: CATSRALASTDTQYF

J: TRBJ1-1
V: TRBV2
CDR3: CASSPGTGGTEAFF

J: TRBJ2-3
V: TRBV5-6
CDR3: CASSLVSGNTDTQYF

J: TRBJ2-7
V: TRBV28
CDR3: CASSSGGYEQYF

J: TRBJ1-1
V: TRBV18
CDR3: CASSPDKETEAFF

J: TRBJ1-6
V: TRBV5-1
CDR3: CASSLQGGNSPLHF

J: TRBJ2-3
V: TRBV18
CDR3: CASSPKRGPKLDTQYF

J: TRBJ2-2
V: TRBV2
CDR3: CASSRAGVAGELFF

J: TRBJ2-7
V: TRBV7-2
CDR3: CASSLVGRAHEQYF

J: TRBJ1-5
V: TRBV13
CDR3: CASSAGQNQPQHF

J: TRBJ2-7
V: TRBV4-3
CDR3: CASSKDGGGYEQYF

J: TRBJ2-7
V: TRBV13
CDR3: CASRDRDRTYEQYF

J: TRBJ2-5
V: TRBV5-1
CDR3: CASSFQTGSQETQYF

J: TRBJ2-5
V: TRBV18
CDR3: CASSPARLNQETQYF

J: NA
V: TRBV28
CDR3: CASSLSGTYEQYF

J: TRBJ2-7
V: TRBV28
CDR3: CASSSPSAGQDEQYF

J: TRBJ2-7
V: TRBV7-2
CDR3: CASTLRVTSGGAAYEQYF

J: TRBJ1-2
V: TRBV9
CDR3: CASSPPGDHYGYTF

J: TRBJ2-3
V: TRBV28
CDR3: CASSLRRASGGSTDTQYF

J: TRBJ2-6
V: TRBV19
CDR3: CASSITGISGANVLTF

J: TRBJ2-1
V: TRBV9
CDR3: CASSALVATSYNEQFF

J: TRBJ2-7
V: TRBV7-9
CDR3: CASSARDSLYF

J: TRBJ2-5
V: TRBV11-2
CDR3: CASRRGVQETQYF

J: TRBJ1-2
V: TRBV27
CDR3: CASSPGTDPYGYTF

J: TRBJ1-1
V: TRBV19
CDR3: CASSLTGLSWTEAFF

J: TRBJ1-4
V: TRBV5-5
CDR3: CASTGRGFEKLFF

J: TRBJ2-1
V: TRBV4-1
CDR3: CASSHPGGRSYNEQFF

J: TRBJ2-5
V: TRBV5-4
CDR3: CASSLGTSGAQETQYF

J: TRBJ2-3
V: TRBV7-9
CDR3: CSSSPRGGGGTDTQYF

J: TRBJ2-3
V: TRBV19
CDR3: CASSIAGSTDTQYF

J: TRBJ2-3
V: TRBV19
CDR3: CASSSLTVTTQYF

J: TRBJ2-7
V: TRBV5-1
CDR3: CASSTDRSYEQYF

J: TRBJ2-5
V: TRBV19
CDR3: CASSLAGGQETQYF

J: TRBJ2-1
V: TRBV11-2
CDR3: CASSLVGQSQFF

J: TRBJ2-7
V: TRBV6-4
CDR3: CALAGGLTYEQYF